A selection of T cell receptor beta chains follows, all from one sample in a study of blood T cell repertoires in COVID-19. Some clones are missing from TCRdb's copy, which holds only in-frame ones; the method was immunoSEQ multiplex PCR. The sample holds 390,000 or so clones, more than 75% seen once. The source material was peripheral blood. These receptors came from a woman in her twenties or thirties with COVID-19, enrolled during active disease. CDR3s leave out the opening cysteine and the closing phenylalanine or tryptophan. The D gene is left open where the match is weak. The listing skips clone size in some rows; elsewhere it reads once, few, many or a size class.

length,J,D,size,V,CDR3
11,TRBJ1-5,NA,once,TRBV5-1,ASSSGGGGPQH
12,TRBJ1-3,NA,NA,TRBV11-2,ASSPGLSGNTIY
12,TRBJ2-2,TRBD1,NA,TRBV25-1,ASRRQGWYGELF
13,TRBJ2-1,TRBD2,NA,TRBV15,ATSRVSGRGYEQF
12,TRBJ2-3,TRBD1,NA,TRBV7-3,ASSDRGLGDTQY
11,TRBJ2-5,TRBD1,few,TRBV18,ASSPGQQETQY
14,TRBJ1-2,TRBD1,NA,TRBV6-6,ASMGPGQGDFGGYT
12,TRBJ2-5,NA,NA,TRBV6-2/TRBV6-3,ASSYTGNQETQY
12,TRBJ2-7,TRBD1,NA,TRBV4-1,ASSHPGQTYEQY
11,TRBJ2-7,NA,NA,TRBV6-2/TRBV6-3,ASSRTETYEQY